Listed below are T cell receptor beta chains from one sample, sequenced in a study of molecular identifiers for immune sequencing clone quantification. TCRdb itself ran the PCR reads through MiXCR, one entry per CDR3 protein. This table has about 640,000 distinct CDR3 sequences, 15% to 20% appearing once. The source material was naive CD8+ T cells from blood, with Jurkat cell RNA spiked in. The receptors were sampled from a human donor in good health. Some libraries in this study had Jurkat cell RNA spiked in. Each CDR3 is given with its conserved first and last residue. Each record gives: D gene, clone size, V gene, J gene, CDR3 protein, CDR3 DNA. A D gene is named only where the DNA matches it firmly. Clone size, where shown, is once, few, many, or a class for clones that have expanded.

D gene: TRBD1
clone size: many
V gene: TRBV4-1
J gene: TRBJ1-2
CDR3 protein: CASSQTTGEYGYTF
CDR3 DNA: TGCGCCAGCAGCCAAACTACAGGGGAATATGGCTACACCTTC

D gene: .
clone size: .
V gene: TRBV5-5
J gene: TRBJ1-1
CDR3 protein: CASSADSMNTEAFF
CDR3 DNA: TGTGCCAGCAGCGCGGACAGCATGAACACTGAAGCTTTCTTT

D gene: TRBD1
clone size: many
V gene: TRBV7-9
J gene: TRBJ1-5
CDR3 protein: CASSWEGAAVGNQPQHF
CDR3 DNA: TGTGCCAGCAGCTGGGAGGGGGCAGCGGTGGGCAATCAGCCCCAGCATTTT

D gene: .
clone size: many
V gene: TRBV7-2
J gene: TRBJ1-3
CDR3 protein: CASSLGAYSGNTIYF
CDR3 DNA: TGTGCCAGCAGCTTAGGGGCCTACTCTGGAAACACCATATATTTT

D gene: .
clone size: many
V gene: TRBV29-1
J gene: TRBJ2-7
CDR3 protein: CSVEDSLGEQYF
CDR3 DNA: TGCAGCGTTGAAGACAGCCTAGGGGAGCAGTACTTC

D gene: .
clone size: many
V gene: TRBV7-9
J gene: TRBJ1-1
CDR3 protein: CASAQGDTEAFF
CDR3 DNA: TGTGCCTCCGCCCAGGGTGACACTGAAGCTTTCTTT

D gene: TRBD1
clone size: few
V gene: TRBV30
J gene: TRBJ2-3
CDR3 protein: CAWSVLGIGDRSALALTDTQYF
CDR3 DNA: TGTGCCTGGAGTGTACTCGGTATTGGGGACAGGAGCGCGCTAGCCCTCACAGATACGCAGTATTTT

D gene: TRBD2
clone size: many
V gene: TRBV11-2
J gene: TRBJ2-5
CDR3 protein: CASSLEERDFYQETQYF
CDR3 DNA: TGTGCCAGCAGCTTAGAAGAGCGGGATTTCTACCAAGAGACCCAGTACTTC

D gene: .
clone size: .
V gene: TRBV7-2
J gene: TRBJ1-1
CDR3 protein: CASSDWVGTEAFF
CDR3 DNA: TGTGCCAGCAGCGACTGGGTAGGAACTGAAGCTTTCTTT

D gene: TRBD2
clone size: many
V gene: TRBV28
J gene: TRBJ2-3
CDR3 protein: CASSPTGTTRFHTQYF
CDR3 DNA: TGTGCCAGCAGCCCGACCGGGACTACCCGTTTTCATACGCAGTATTTT

D gene: .
clone size: many
V gene: TRBV4-1
J gene: TRBJ1-1
CDR3 protein: CASSQDDVYTEAFF
CDR3 DNA: TGCGCCAGCAGCCAAGATGACGTTTACACTGAAGCTTTCTTT

D gene: .
clone size: few
V gene: TRBV19
J gene: TRBJ1-5
CDR3 protein: CASSIRDNQPQHF
CDR3 DNA: TGTGCCAGTAGTATAAGGGATAATCAGCCCCAGCATTTT

D gene: TRBD2
clone size: .
V gene: TRBV20-1
J gene: TRBJ2-5
CDR3 protein: CSARDGTSGSFQETQYF
CDR3 DNA: TGCAGTGCTAGAGATGGGACTAGCGGGAGTTTTCAAGAGACCCAGTACTTC

D gene: .
clone size: .
V gene: TRBV7-9
J gene: TRBJ2-3
CDR3 protein: CAGSFGSDTQYF
CDR3 DNA: TGTGCCGGCAGCTTTGGGTCAGATACGCAGTATTTT

D gene: .
clone size: many
V gene: TRBV7-9
J gene: TRBJ2-3
CDR3 protein: CASSFSRLMAERTDTQYF
CDR3 DNA: TGTGCCAGCAGCTTTAGCCGGCTTATGGCAGAACGCACAGATACGCAGTATTTT

D gene: .
clone size: few
V gene: TRBV15
J gene: TRBJ2-7
CDR3 protein: CATSRDRYEQYF
CDR3 DNA: TGTGCCACCAGCAGAGACCGATACGAGCAGTACTTC

D gene: TRBD1
clone size: few
V gene: TRBV7-2
J gene: TRBJ1-3
CDR3 protein: CASSPWTGPSSGNTIYF
CDR3 DNA: TGTGCCAGCAGCCCATGGACAGGACCCTCATCTGGAAACACCATATATTTT

D gene: TRBD1
clone size: many
V gene: TRBV19
J gene: TRBJ2-4
CDR3 protein: CASSIVFRGQGVLF
CDR3 DNA: TGTGCCAGTAGTATAGTTTTTAGGGGACAGGGGGTCCTCTTC

D gene: .
clone size: .
V gene: TRBV27
J gene: TRBJ1-2
CDR3 protein: CATGQNYGYTF
CDR3 DNA: TGTGCCACCGGACAGAACTATGGCTACACCTTC

D gene: .
clone size: many
V gene: TRBV5-1
J gene: TRBJ2-2
CDR3 protein: CASSLYPAFTGELFF
CDR3 DNA: TGCGCCAGCAGCTTGTATCCAGCCTTCACCGGGGAGCTGTTTTTT

D gene: TRBD1
clone size: many
V gene: TRBV6-1
J gene: TRBJ1-1
CDR3 protein: CASSELAGGPYGTEAFF
CDR3 DNA: TGTGCCAGCAGTGAATTGGCAGGGGGTCCCTATGGCACTGAAGCTTTCTTT

D gene: TRBD1
clone size: many
V gene: TRBV9
J gene: TRBJ2-2
CDR3 protein: CASSAQGAAGELFF
CDR3 DNA: TGTGCCAGCAGCGCCCAGGGGGCGGCCGGGGAGCTGTTTTTT

D gene: .
clone size: many
V gene: TRBV19
J gene: TRBJ2-3
CDR3 protein: CASSMSGVADTQYF
CDR3 DNA: TGTGCCAGTAGTATGTCGGGGGTGGCAGATACGCAGTATTTT

D gene: .
clone size: few
V gene: TRBV19
J gene: TRBJ1-1
CDR3 protein: CAARHGGNTEAFF
CDR3 DNA: TGTGCCGCCAGACATGGGGGGAACACTGAAGCTTTCTTT

D gene: .
clone size: many
V gene: TRBV7-4
J gene: TRBJ1-5
CDR3 protein: CASSLTGGGPQHF
CDR3 DNA: TGTGCCAGCAGCCTCACAGGCGGGGGGCCCCAGCATTTT

D gene: .
clone size: many
V gene: TRBV19
J gene: TRBJ1-1
CDR3 protein: CASSMMGRLGVVTEAFF
CDR3 DNA: TGTGCCAGTAGTATGATGGGCCGGCTTGGGGTCGTCACTGAAGCTTTCTTT

D gene: .
clone size: few
V gene: TRBV12-5
J gene: TRBJ2-1
CDR3 protein: CASGLGGLGLYNEQFF
CDR3 DNA: TGTGCTAGTGGTTTGGGGGGTTTGGGTCTCTACAATGAGCAGTTCTTC

D gene: TRBD1
clone size: .
V gene: TRBV7-9
J gene: TRBJ2-6
CDR3 protein: CASRDYMGQGASTGANVLTF
CDR3 DNA: TGTGCCAGCAGAGATTATATGGGACAGGGGGCATCAACTGGGGCCAACGTCCTGACTTTC

D gene: TRBD2
clone size: many
V gene: TRBV6-2/TRBV6-3
J gene: TRBJ2-3
CDR3 protein: CASSHTGLAGGPTDTQYF
CDR3 DNA: TGTGCCAGCAGTCACACCGGACTAGCGGGAGGGCCGACAGATACGCAGTATTTT

D gene: TRBD2
clone size: .
V gene: TRBV4-3
J gene: TRBJ2-5
CDR3 protein: CASSQEWASGREETQYF
CDR3 DNA: TGCGCCAGCAGCCAAGAATGGGCTAGCGGGAGGGAAGAGACCCAGTACTTC

D gene: TRBD1
clone size: few
V gene: TRBV5-6
J gene: TRBJ2-7
CDR3 protein: CASSWDRGGEQYF
CDR3 DNA: TGTGCCAGCAGCTGGGACAGGGGTGGCGAGCAGTACTTC

D gene: .
clone size: few
V gene: TRBV24-1
J gene: TRBJ2-1
CDR3 protein: CATSEETGYYNEQFF
CDR3 DNA: TGTGCCACCAGTGAAGAGACAGGTTACTACAATGAGCAGTTCTTC

D gene: .
clone size: many
V gene: TRBV11-2
J gene: TRBJ2-1
CDR3 protein: CASSLLNEQFF
CDR3 DNA: TGTGCCAGCAGCTTACTCAATGAGCAGTTCTTC

D gene: .
clone size: .
V gene: TRBV11-2
J gene: TRBJ1-5
CDR3 protein: CASSLGPYNQSQHF
CDR3 DNA: TGTGCCAGCAGCTTAGGCCCGTATAATCAGTCCCAGCATTTT

D gene: TRBD1
clone size: few
V gene: TRBV12-3/TRBV12-4
J gene: TRBJ1-2
CDR3 protein: CASNPTGVAYGYTF
CDR3 DNA: TGTGCCAGCAACCCGACAGGGGTAGCCTATGGCTACACCTTC

D gene: .
clone size: many
V gene: TRBV20-1
J gene: TRBJ2-7
CDR3 protein: CSARGEKASYEQYF
CDR3 DNA: TGCAGTGCTAGAGGCGAGAAGGCATCCTACGAGCAGTACTTC

D gene: .
clone size: .
V gene: TRBV29-1
J gene: TRBJ2-4
CDR3 protein: CSVEGNMNIQYF
CDR3 DNA: TGCAGCGTTGAAGGGAATATGAACATTCAGTACTTC

D gene: TRBD1
clone size: .
V gene: TRBV9
J gene: TRBJ2-5
CDR3 protein: CASSKGTASQETQCF
CDR3 DNA: TGTGCCAGCAGCAAGGGGACAGCCTCCCAAGAGACCCAGTGCTTC

D gene: TRBD1
clone size: many
V gene: TRBV6-2/TRBV6-3
J gene: TRBJ2-7
CDR3 protein: CASSNRGKAYEQYF
CDR3 DNA: TGTGCCAGCAGTAACAGGGGTAAGGCCTACGAGCAGTACTTC

D gene: TRBD1
clone size: many
V gene: TRBV14
J gene: TRBJ1-1
CDR3 protein: CASSRQGFEAFF
CDR3 DNA: TGTGCCAGCAGCCGACAGGGGTTTGAAGCTTTCTTT

D gene: .
clone size: many
V gene: TRBV18
J gene: TRBJ2-7
CDR3 protein: CASSPRLGVRVYEQYF
CDR3 DNA: TGTGCCAGCTCACCACGTTTGGGGGTACGAGTATACGAGCAGTACTTC

D gene: TRBD1
clone size: many
V gene: TRBV28
J gene: TRBJ2-7
CDR3 protein: CASSFDRGSYEQYF
CDR3 DNA: TGTGCCAGCAGTTTTGACAGGGGATCCTACGAGCAGTACTTC

D gene: .
clone size: few
V gene: TRBV7-2
J gene: TRBJ2-6
CDR3 protein: CASSLPISLGANVLTF
CDR3 DNA: TGTGCCAGCAGCCTCCCAATCTCCCTTGGGGCCAACGTCCTGACTTTC

D gene: .
clone size: many
V gene: TRBV29-1
J gene: TRBJ2-1
CDR3 protein: CSVIGAGTYNEQFF
CDR3 DNA: TGCAGCGTTATTGGAGCAGGGACCTACAATGAGCAGTTCTTC

D gene: .
clone size: many
V gene: TRBV5-1
J gene: TRBJ1-1
CDR3 protein: CASSFEQNTEAFF
CDR3 DNA: TGCGCCAGCAGCTTTGAGCAGAACACTGAAGCTTTCTTT

D gene: .
clone size: many
V gene: TRBV13
J gene: TRBJ2-1
CDR3 protein: CASSSTSRLDNEQFF
CDR3 DNA: TGTGCCAGCAGCTCTACGTCTAGACTAGACAATGAGCAGTTCTTC

D gene: .
clone size: many
V gene: TRBV28
J gene: TRBJ1-5
CDR3 protein: CASSAQAISNQPQHF
CDR3 DNA: TGTGCCAGCAGTGCTCAGGCTATTAGCAATCAGCCCCAGCATTTT

D gene: TRBD2
clone size: .
V gene: TRBV4-1
J gene: TRBJ2-7
CDR3 protein: CASNQVSGRLTYEQYF
CDR3 DNA: TGCGCCAGCAACCAAGTAAGCGGGAGGCTTACTTACGAGCAGTACTTC

D gene: .
clone size: few
V gene: TRBV27
J gene: TRBJ2-7
CDR3 protein: CASSTTSAEQYF
CDR3 DNA: TGTGCCAGCAGTACCACTTCCGCCGAGCAGTACTTC

D gene: TRBD1
clone size: .
V gene: TRBV2
J gene: TRBJ2-5
CDR3 protein: CASTGGTGGKETQYF
CDR3 DNA: TGTGCCAGCACTGGGGGGACAGGGGGTAAAGAGACCCAGTACTTC

D gene: .
clone size: many
V gene: TRBV3-1
J gene: TRBJ2-2
CDR3 protein: CASSQDEAPTGELFF
CDR3 DNA: TGTGCCAGCAGCCAAGATGAGGCCCCCACCGGGGAGCTGTTTTTT

D gene: .
clone size: many
V gene: TRBV27
J gene: TRBJ1-1
CDR3 protein: CASSLSAGSYYTEAFF
CDR3 DNA: TGTGCCAGCAGTTTATCGGCAGGATCCTATTACACTGAAGCTTTCTTT

D gene: .
clone size: once
V gene: TRBV7-2
J gene: TRBJ2-1
CDR3 protein: CASSPGTSYNEQSF
CDR3 DNA: TGTGCCAGCAGCCCCGGGACATCTTACAATGAGCAGTCCTTC

D gene: TRBD1
clone size: few
V gene: TRBV27
J gene: TRBJ2-7
CDR3 protein: CASIFGGVDRDEQYF
CDR3 DNA: TGTGCCAGCATTTTCGGCGGGGTGGACAGGGACGAGCAGTACTTC

D gene: .
clone size: .
V gene: TRBV5-1
J gene: TRBJ1-4
CDR3 protein: CASSPVGLEEKLFF
CDR3 DNA: TGCGCCAGCAGCCCTGTCGGACTTGAGGAAAAACTGTTTTTT